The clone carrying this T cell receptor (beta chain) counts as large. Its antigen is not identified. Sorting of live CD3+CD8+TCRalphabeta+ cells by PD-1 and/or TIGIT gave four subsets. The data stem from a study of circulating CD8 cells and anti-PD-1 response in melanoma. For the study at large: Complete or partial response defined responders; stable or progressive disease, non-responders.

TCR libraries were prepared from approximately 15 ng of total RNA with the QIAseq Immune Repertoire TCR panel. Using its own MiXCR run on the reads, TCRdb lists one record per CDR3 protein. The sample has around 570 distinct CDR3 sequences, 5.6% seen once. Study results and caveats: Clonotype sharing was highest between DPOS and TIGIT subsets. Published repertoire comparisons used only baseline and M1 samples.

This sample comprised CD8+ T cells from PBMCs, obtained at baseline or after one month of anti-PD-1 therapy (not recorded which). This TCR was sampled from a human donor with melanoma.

The CDR3 sequence: CASSESPSGGETQYF. DNA of the CDR3: TGTGCCAGCAGTGAAAGCCCTAGCGGGGGGGAGACCCAGTACTTC. This sequence joins TRBV2 and TRBJ2-5; 11 bases align to TRBD2. Germline-derived CDR1 and CDR2 are SNHLY and FYNNEI. V dropped 2 bases and J dropped 5; count of bases not matched to a gene: 4. CDR3 size: 15 residues.